The clone carrying this TCR beta chain was picked up one time. Its antigen is undetermined. Germline V gives CDR1 SEHNR, CDR2 FQNEAQ (reference sequence). The CDR3 contains 12 residues. V lost 11 bases to trimming and J lost 3 bases, with 10 bases between them. Profiling relied on immunoSEQ multiplex PCR, and the TCRdb table lists in-frame clones only, not all of them. Among 9,500 to 10,000 clones listed, about 98% were seen once. The data belong to a study of monozygotic twins with cystic fibrosis. Study conclusions and caveats: Unrelated CF individuals shared fewer identical clonotypes than monozygotic CF twins. Shared CDR3 numbers were not associated with age, concordance or severity. Clonality was generally low (median around 0.009), higher in the most severe patients.

Sequenced material: blood. The receptor was derived from a girl aged 2 to 10 with cystic fibrosis. This chain links TRBV7-9 with TRBJ1-4; no clear D gene. CDR3 coding DNA: TGTGCCTGCCTTGGGGCTAATGAAAAACTGTTTTTT. As protein: CACLGANEKLFF. The variable domain in full, with the rest retrieved from reference TRBV7-9 and TRBJ1-4, is DTGVSQNPRHKITKRGQNVTFRCDPISEHNRLYWYRQTLGQGPEFLTYFQNEAQLEKSRLLSDRFSAERPKGSFSTLEIQRTEQGDSAMYLCACLGANEKLFFGSGTQLSVL.